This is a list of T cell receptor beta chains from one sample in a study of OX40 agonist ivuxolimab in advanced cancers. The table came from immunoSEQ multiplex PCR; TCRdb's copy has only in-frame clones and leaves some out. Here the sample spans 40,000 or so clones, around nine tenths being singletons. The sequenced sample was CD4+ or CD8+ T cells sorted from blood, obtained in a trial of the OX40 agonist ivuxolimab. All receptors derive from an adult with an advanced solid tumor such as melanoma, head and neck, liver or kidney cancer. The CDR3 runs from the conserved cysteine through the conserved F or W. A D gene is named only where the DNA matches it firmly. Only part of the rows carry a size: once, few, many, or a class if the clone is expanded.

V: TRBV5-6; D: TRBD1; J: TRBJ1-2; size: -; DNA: TGTGCCAGCAGACCCTGGGGGACAGTCCCTTACACCTTC; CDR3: CASRPWGTVPYTF
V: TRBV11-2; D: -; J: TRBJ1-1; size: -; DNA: TGTGCCAGCAGCTTAGGGGCAGGGACCAACACTGAAGCTTTCTTT; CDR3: CASSLGAGTNTEAFF
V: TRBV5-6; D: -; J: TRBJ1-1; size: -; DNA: TGTGCCAGCAGCTTGGTTAACACTGAAGCTTTCTTT; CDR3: CASSLVNTEAFF
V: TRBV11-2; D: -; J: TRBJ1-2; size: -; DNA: TGTGCCAGCAGCTTAAATCTAATGACGGGGACAGGCTACACCTTC; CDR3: CASSLNLMTGTGYTF
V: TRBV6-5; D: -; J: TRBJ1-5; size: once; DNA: TGTGCCAGCAGATGGACACCTTTTCGCAATCAGCCCCAGCATTTT; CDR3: CASRWTPFRNQPQHF
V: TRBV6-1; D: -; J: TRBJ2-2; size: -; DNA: TGTGCCAGCAGTGAATGGGGGACCAGCAGGGAGCTGTTTTTT; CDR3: CASSEWGTSRELFF
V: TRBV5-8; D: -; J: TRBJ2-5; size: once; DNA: TGTGCCAGCAGCGCCCTGGGGGGCCAAGAGACCCAGTACTTC; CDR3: CASSALGGQETQYF
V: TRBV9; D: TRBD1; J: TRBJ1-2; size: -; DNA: TGTGCCAGCAGCGGACAGGGAAGCCTTAGGGGCTACACCTTC; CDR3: CASSGQGSLRGYTF
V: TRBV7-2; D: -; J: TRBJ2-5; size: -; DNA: TGTGCCAGCAGCTTAGCGGCCCCATTTCACTTC; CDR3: CASSLAAPFHF
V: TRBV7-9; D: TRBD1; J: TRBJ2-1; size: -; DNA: TGTGCCAGCAGCTCCCGGGACAGGGGCGATGAGCAGTTCTTC; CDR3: CASSSRDRGDEQFF
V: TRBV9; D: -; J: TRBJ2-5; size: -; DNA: TGTGCCAGCAGCCCCGGGGGACTGCAAGAGACCCAGTACTTC; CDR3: CASSPGGLQETQYF
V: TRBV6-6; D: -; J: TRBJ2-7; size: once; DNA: TGTGCCAGCAGTTACTCAGGGGGTGGCGAGCAGTACTTC; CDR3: CASSYSGGGEQYF
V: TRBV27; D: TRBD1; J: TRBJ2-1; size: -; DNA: TGTGCCAGCAGTTACACCCCGGGACAGGGTACCTACAATGAGCAGTTCTTC; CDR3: CASSYTPGQGTYNEQFF
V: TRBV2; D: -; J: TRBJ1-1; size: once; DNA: TGTGCCAGCAGTGAATATAGACCGAACACTGAAGCTTTCTTT; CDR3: CASSEYRPNTEAFF
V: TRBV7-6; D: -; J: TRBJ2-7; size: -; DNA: TGTGCCAGCAGCTCCCAGTCGGTGGGGGCGAGCTCCTACGAGCAGTACTTC; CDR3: CASSSQSVGASSYEQYF
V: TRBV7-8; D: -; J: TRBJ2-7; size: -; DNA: TGTGCCAGCAGCTTAGCGGAGGGCCGCTACGAGCAGTACTTC; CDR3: CASSLAEGRYEQYF
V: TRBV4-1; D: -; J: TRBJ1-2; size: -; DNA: TGCGCCAGCAGCCCCGGCGGAGCACGGGGCTACACCTTC; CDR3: CASSPGGARGYTF
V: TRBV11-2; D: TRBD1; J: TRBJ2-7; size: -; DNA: TGTGCCAGCACAGGGGGTAGGAACGAGCAGTACTTC; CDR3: CASTGGRNEQYF
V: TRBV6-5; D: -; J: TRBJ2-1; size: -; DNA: TGTGCCAGCAGTTACTCCCAGAGCTCCTACAATGAGCAGTTCTTC; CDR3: CASSYSQSSYNEQFF
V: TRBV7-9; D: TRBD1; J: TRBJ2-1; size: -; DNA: TGTGCCAGCAGCTTAGGAGGGACAGGGTGGGATGAGCAGTTCTTC; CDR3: CASSLGGTGWDEQFF
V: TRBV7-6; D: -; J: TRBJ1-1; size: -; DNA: TGTGCCAGCAGCTTAGGGTCAGGACCGAACACTGAAGCTTTCTTT; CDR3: CASSLGSGPNTEAFF
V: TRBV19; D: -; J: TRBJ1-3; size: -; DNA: TGTGCCAGTAGTCGACTCTTTTCCGGAAACACCATATATTTT; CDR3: CASSRLFSGNTIYF
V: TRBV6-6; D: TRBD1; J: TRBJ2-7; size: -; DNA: TGTGCCAGCAGTTCTCGACAGGGGTTTTCCTCCGAGCAGTACTTC; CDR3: CASSSRQGFSSEQYF
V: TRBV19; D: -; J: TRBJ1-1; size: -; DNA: TGTGCCAGTAGTATTGGAGGGCAGACAAGGGAATTGAACACTGAAGCTTTCTTT; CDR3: CASSIGGQTRELNTEAFF
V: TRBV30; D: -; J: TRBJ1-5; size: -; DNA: TGTGCCTGGAGCCGGAGCAGGCCCCAGCATTTT; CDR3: CAWSRSRPQHF
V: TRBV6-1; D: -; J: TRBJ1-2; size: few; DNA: TGTGCCAGCAGTGAAGCGCAATACATATTTAACTATGGCTACACCTTC; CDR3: CASSEAQYIFNYGYTF
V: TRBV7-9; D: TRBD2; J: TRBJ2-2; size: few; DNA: TGTGCCAGCGGGGAGCGGGGGGTCACCGGGGAGCTGTTTTTT; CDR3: CASGERGVTGELFF
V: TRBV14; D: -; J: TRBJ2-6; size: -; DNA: TGTGCCAGCAGCCTCGGGGGGGCCAACGTCCTGACTTTC; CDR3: CASSLGGANVLTF
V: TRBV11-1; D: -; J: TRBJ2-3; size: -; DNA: TGTGCCAGCAGCCCTTGGGGCCAGGGGAGCACAGATACGCAGTATTTT; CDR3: CASSPWGQGSTDTQYF
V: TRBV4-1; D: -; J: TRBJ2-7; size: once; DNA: TGCGCCAGCAGCTCCCGACATGCCTACGAGCAGTACTTC; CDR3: CASSSRHAYEQYF
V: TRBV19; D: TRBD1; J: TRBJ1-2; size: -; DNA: TGTGCCAGTACCCGGGACAGGGGGGACTATGGCTACACCTTC; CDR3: CASTRDRGDYGYTF
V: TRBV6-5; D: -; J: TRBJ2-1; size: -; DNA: TGTGCCAGCAGTTCCTGGGGGGCGGGGAATGAGCAGTTCTTC; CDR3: CASSSWGAGNEQFF
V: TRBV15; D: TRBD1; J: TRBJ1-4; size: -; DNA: TGTGCCACCAGTATTCCTACAGGGGGGTTTGAAAAACTGTTTTTT; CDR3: CATSIPTGGFEKLFF
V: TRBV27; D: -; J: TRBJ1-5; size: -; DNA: TGTGCCAGCAGTTTAGTCAGCTATAGCAATCAGCCCCAGCATTTT; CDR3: CASSLVSYSNQPQHF
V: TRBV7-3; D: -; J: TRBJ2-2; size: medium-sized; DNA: TGTGCCAGCAGCTTAAGGGCCAGAGGCACCGGGGAGCTGTTTTTT; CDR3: CASSLRARGTGELFF
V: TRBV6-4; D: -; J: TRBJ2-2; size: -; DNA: TGTGCCAGCAGTGACTCAGGGCCCACCGGGGAGCTGTTTTTT; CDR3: CASSDSGPTGELFF
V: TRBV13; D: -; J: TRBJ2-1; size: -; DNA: TGTGCCAGCAGCTTAGGGTCCTACAATGAGCAGTTCTTC; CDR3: CASSLGSYNEQFF
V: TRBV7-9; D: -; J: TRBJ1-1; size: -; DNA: TGTGCCAGCAGCTCACCGTCGCAAGGGGCGCAACGGAACACTGAAGCTTTCTTT; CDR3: CASSSPSQGAQRNTEAFF
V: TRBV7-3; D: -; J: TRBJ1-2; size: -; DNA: TGTGCCAGCAGCTTAAATCCGGGATATGGCTACACCTTC; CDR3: CASSLNPGYGYTF
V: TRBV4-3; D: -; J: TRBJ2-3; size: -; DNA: TGCGCCAGCAGCCAAGATTGGGGGACTTCTAGCACAGATACGCAGTATTTT; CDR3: CASSQDWGTSSTDTQYF
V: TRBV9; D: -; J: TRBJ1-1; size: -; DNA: TGTGCCAGCAGCCCTTACGGGGGTACTGAAGCTTTCTTT; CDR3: CASSPYGGTEAFF
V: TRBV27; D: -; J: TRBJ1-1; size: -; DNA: TGTGCCAGCAGTTTAAGTTTAAAGGGGCTGATGAACACTGAAGCTTTCTTT; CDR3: CASSLSLKGLMNTEAFF